This is a list of T cell receptor beta chains from one sample in a study of T cell responses to AZD1222 COVID-19 vaccine. Data came from immunoSEQ multiplex PCR; TCRdb stores just in-frame clones and leaves some out. The repertoire has about 84,000 clones, nearly 90% of them found once; the top ten carry approximately 1.5%. The material was peripheral blood, obtained on day 0 of AZD1222 vaccination. The receptors were sampled from an adult in good health. Each CDR3 is given with its conserved first and last residue. D genes are given only for firm matches.

>TRBJ2-3|TRBV27|TRBD2
CASSGRPGGSYTQYF
TGTGCCAGCAGTGGTAGACCGGGAGGGAGTTATACGCAGTATTTT
>TRBJ2-7|TRBV7-2|.
CASSLSAGSSYEQYF
TGTGCCAGCAGCTTATCCGCGGGTTCTTCCTACGAGCAGTACTTC
>TRBJ1-4|TRBV2|TRBD1
CASRRTGEKLFF
TGTGCCAGCAGAAGGACAGGGGAAAAACTGTTTTTT
>TRBJ1-5|TRBV7-3|.
CASSSRDGDPQHF
TGTGCCAGCAGTTCAAGGGACGGTGACCCCCAGCATTTT
>TRBJ1-5|TRBV6-2/TRBV6-3|TRBD1
CASSYGQGFGQPQHF
TGTGCCAGCAGTTACGGACAGGGGTTTGGGCAGCCCCAGCATTTT
>TRBJ2-1|TRBV27|.
CASSLFSGGSSYNEQFF
TGTGCCAGCAGTTTATTTTCTGGTGGAAGCTCCTACAATGAGCAGTTCTTC
>TRBJ1-2|TRBV6-5|.
CASSYGDRGGYTF
TGTGCCAGCAGTTATGGGGACCGAGGTGGCTACACCTTC
>TRBJ2-7|TRBV12-3/TRBV12-4|.
CASSTGTTYEQYF
TGTGCCAGCAGCACCGGAACGACCTACGAGCAGTACTTC
>TRBJ2-5|TRBV27|TRBD2
CATGGRLAGAQETQYF
TGTGCCACCGGGGGGCGCCTAGCGGGAGCCCAAGAGACCCAGTACTTC
>TRBJ1-4|TRBV6-6|TRBD1
CASSRQGVIATNEKLFF
TGTGCCAGCAGCCGACAGGGGGTTATTGCAACTAATGAAAAACTGTTTTTT
>TRBJ2-1|TRBV19|TRBD2
CASSRSGFSSYNEQFF
TGTGCCAGTAGTCGTAGCGGGTTCAGCTCCTACAATGAGCAGTTCTTC
>TRBJ2-5|TRBV5-1|.
CASSHPTEELQETQYF
TGCGCCAGCAGCCACCCTACGGAGGAACTCCAAGAGACCCAGTACTTC
>TRBJ1-1|TRBV10-3|.
CAISESGGLAEAFF
TGTGCCATCAGTGAGTCAGGAGGGTTGGCTGAAGCTTTCTTT
>TRBJ2-7|TRBV30|.
CAWSAGYGTLAYEQYF
TGTGCCTGGAGCGCCGGGTACGGAACCCTAGCCTACGAGCAGTACTTC
>TRBJ1-2|TRBV2|.
CASSLGSRGGYTF
TGTGCCAGCAGTCTTGGCAGCAGAGGCGGCTACACCTTC
>TRBJ2-7|TRBV2|.
CASREGPLSYEQYF
TGTGCCAGCAGGGAGGGACCCTTGTCCTACGAGCAGTACTTC